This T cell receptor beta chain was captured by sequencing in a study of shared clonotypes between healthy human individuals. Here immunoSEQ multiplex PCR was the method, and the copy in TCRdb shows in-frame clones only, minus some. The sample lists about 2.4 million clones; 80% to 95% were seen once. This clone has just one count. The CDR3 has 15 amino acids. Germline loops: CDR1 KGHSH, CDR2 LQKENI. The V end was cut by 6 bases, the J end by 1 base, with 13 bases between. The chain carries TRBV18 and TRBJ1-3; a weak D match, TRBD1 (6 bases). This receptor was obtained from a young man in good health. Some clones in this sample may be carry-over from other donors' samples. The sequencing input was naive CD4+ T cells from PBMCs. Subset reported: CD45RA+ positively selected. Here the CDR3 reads CASSPGALSGNTIYF. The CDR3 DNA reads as TGTGCCAGCTCTCCGGGGGCACTTTCTGGAAACACCATATATTTT.